The source of this T cell receptor beta chain is a study of T cell repertoires in cytomegalovirus infection (dated by TCRdb to between 2017 and 2020). Turning to the overall study: Peptide stimulations targeted recently identified HLA-C-restricted CMV epitopes, whose presentation resists viral immunomodulation, together with well-studied HLA-B-restricted epitopes. Because public TCR beta signatures pointed to carriage of CMV infection together with the matching HLA type, the HLA type of each donor mattered for the analysis. Findings and caveats that apply to the study as a whole: The ex vivo response was dominated by HLA-C-restricted CMV-specific TCR beta clonotypes, which also provided the single most frequent clonotype in two of eight donors. Cumulative frequency of public TCR beta family members discriminated carriers of CMV infection plus the relevant HLA type in this cohort and an independent approximately 350-donor cohort.

The treatment or condition label here, explained by the study, means: in vitro stimulation with specific CMV peptide epitopes to enrich CMV-specific T cells. The germline V gene gives CDR1 as MNHEY and CDR2 as SVGAGI. Taken from cysteine to phenylalanine, the CDR3 has 15 residues. Solely the CDR3 DNA is kept, with 45 bases framed from the first base. A distance of 16 bases separates the germline ends of V and J, which lose 5 bases and 3 bases respectively. The reads were generated on an Illumina HiSeq 1500. TCRdb reworked the public reads: Q25 trimming with fastp, MiXCR clone assembly, productive beta chains retained. CDR3 protein duplicates are merged, each entry listing the most common genes and DNA. The sample yields about 920,000 distinct CDR3 sequences; 30% to 40% were counted once. The ten largest clonotypes hold roughly 12% of the sample. Details on this clonotype: Its recognized antigen is unknown. No per-base quality is available; no much larger clone lies one base away.

Source: cultured CD8+ T cells from PBMCs, taken from culture after CMV antigen stimulation. The clonotype was recovered from a human donor in good health (CMV status not recorded). Some clones in this sample may be carry-over from other donors' samples. The V and J segments used are TRBV6-5 and TRBJ2-5, with TRBD1 perhaps the D gene, on 6 matching bases. The CDR3 reads as follows: CASSPVQGFKETQYF. The nucleotides read TGTGCCAGCAGTCCGGTACAGGGTTTTAAAGAGACCCAGTACTTC.